This T cell receptor (beta chain) comes out of a study of T cell responses to AZD1222 COVID-19 vaccine. The analysis combined second doses at about 4 or about 12 weeks. On this clone: The antigen is unknown.

The germline V gene has CDR1 LGHDT and CDR2 YNNKEL (reference sequence). CDR3 length equals 14 residues. V was clipped by 1 base and J by 2 bases, with 5 bases between them. Profiled with immunoSEQ multiplex PCR; TCRdb holds only in-frame clones, not every one. Here the sample spans more than 150,000 clones, 92% being singletons. Points from the study as a whole: Regions left unmutated in variants are reportedly the target of nearly half of spike-specific TCRs. Clonal diversity was possibly underestimated, and the donors were mostly white British, with more females.

The source material was peripheral blood, sampled 28 days after the second AZD1222 dose. The rearrangement uses TRBV3-1 (or the pseudogene TRBV3-2) and TRBJ2-2; D unresolved. The sequence derives from an adult who received the AZD1222 COVID-19 vaccine. The CDR3: CASSQVHNTGELFF. Written as DNA, the CDR3 is TGTGCCAGCAGCCAAGTCCACAACACCGGGGAGCTGTTTTTT.